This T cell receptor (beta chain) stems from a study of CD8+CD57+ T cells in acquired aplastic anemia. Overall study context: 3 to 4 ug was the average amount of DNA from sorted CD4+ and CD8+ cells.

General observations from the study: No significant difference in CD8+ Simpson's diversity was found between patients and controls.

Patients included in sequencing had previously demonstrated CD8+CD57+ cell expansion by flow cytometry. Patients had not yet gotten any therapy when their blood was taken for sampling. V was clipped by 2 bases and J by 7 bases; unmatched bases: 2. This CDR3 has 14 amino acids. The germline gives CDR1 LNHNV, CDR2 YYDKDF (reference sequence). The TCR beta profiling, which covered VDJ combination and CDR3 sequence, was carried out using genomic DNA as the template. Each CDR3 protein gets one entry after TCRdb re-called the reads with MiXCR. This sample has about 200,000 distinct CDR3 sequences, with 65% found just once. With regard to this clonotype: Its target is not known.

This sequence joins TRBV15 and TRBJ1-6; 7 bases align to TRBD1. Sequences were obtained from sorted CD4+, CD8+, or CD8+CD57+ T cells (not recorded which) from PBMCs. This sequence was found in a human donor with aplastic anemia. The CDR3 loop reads CATSRRGLNSPLHF. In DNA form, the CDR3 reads TGTGCCACCAGCAGAAGGGGGCTGAATTCACCCCTCCACTTT.